The clone carrying this T cell receptor (beta chain) was counted many times. This entry belongs to a study of CDR3 diversity in severe acne. This CDR3 has 15 residues. CDR1 and CDR2 (germline): SEHNR, FQNEAQ (reference sequence). Trimming pared 5 bases from V and 4 bases from J, leaving 15 bases between. One entry per CDR3 protein results from TCRdb running MiXCR on the PCR reads. The data show some 90,000 distinct CDR3 sequences, with about 49% seen just once and about 9.9% held by the top ten. This TCR was recovered from a male donor with severe acne vulgaris. This chain links TRBV7-9 with TRBJ2-1, with D unclear. The material sequenced was blood. This CDR3 reads CASSVSGVRYNEQFF. CDR3 coding DNA: TGTGCCAGCAGCGTCTCCGGAGTTCGGTACAATGAGCAGTTCTTC.